These 13 T cell receptor beta chains were all obtained from the same sample, sequenced in a study of shared clonotypes between healthy human individuals. TCRdb keeps only in-frame clones here, not all; method: immunoSEQ multiplex PCR. The profile shows 1.6 million or so clones, 97% to 99% of them singletons. The specimen sequenced was naive CD4+ T cells sorted from blood. Subset here: CD45RA+ positively selected. These receptors originate from a man in his thirties or forties in good health.

This clone was seen just once. The rearrangement joins TRBV12-5 to TRBJ2-3; TRBD2 matches at 8 bases. Germline V gene lookup returns CDR1 LGHNT and CDR2 FRNRAP. The CDR3 loop spans 15 amino acids. V lost 3 bases, J lost 0 bases, and 2 bases stayed unmatched. The CDR3 is CASGFSSGSTDTQYF. Here the CDR3 DNA reads TGTGCTAGTGGTTTTTCTAGCGGGAGCACAGATACGCAGTATTTT. The complete variable domain, with remaining parts taken from reference TRBV12-5 and TRBJ2-3, reads DARVTQTPRHKVTEMGQEVTMRCQPILGHNTVFWYRQTMMQGLELLAYFRNRAPLDDSGMPKDRFSAEMPDATLATLKIQPSEPRDSAVYFCASGFSSGSTDTQYFGPGTRLTVL.

The chain employs TRBV19 and TRBJ1-1; TRBD1 aligns across 11 bases. The length of the CDR3 is 16 residues. Trimming took 3 bases from V and 1 from J; bases not matched to a gene: 4. Germline V gene sequence: CDR1 LNHDA, CDR2 SQIVND (reference sequence). In DNA form, the CDR3 reads TGTGCCAGTAGTATGGACAGGGGGCGGCCGAACACTGAAGCTTTCTTT. Its protein is CASSMDRGRPNTEAFF.

This rearrangement joins TRBV11-3 to TRBJ2-5, with D unresolved. This CDR3 comprises 14 residues. Trimming removed 1 base at V and 5 bases at J, with 11 bases between. CDR1 and CDR2 from the germline V gene are SGHNT and YENEEA. The chain's CDR3 is CASSLAGPRETQYF. CDR3 DNA: TGTGCCAGCAGCTTAGCTGGACCCCGGGAGACCCAGTACTTC.

The DNA for the CDR3 is TGCGCCAGCAGCATGGGGACTAGCGGGAGTGTGGCAGATACGCAGTATTTT. It is translated as CASSMGTSGSVADTQYF. The J gene is TRBJ2-3, the V gene TRBV5-1; 14 nucleotides line up with TRBD2. The CDR3 spans 17 residues. Germline values: CDR1 SGHRS, CDR2 YFSETQ. After removal of 4 bases from V and 4 bases from J, the junction contained 8 bases not matched to a gene.

The chain links TRBV28 to TRBJ1-1, with D tentatively TRBD1 (5 bases). The CDR3 consists of 14 residues. Germline lookup yields CDR1 MDHEN and CDR2 SYDVKM. The V end was cut by 8 bases, the J end by 6 bases, with 19 bases between. The CDR3 loop reads CASGVGDSRSEAFF. CDR3 coding DNA: TGTGCCAGCGGGGTAGGTGACAGCCGATCTGAAGCTTTCTTT.

The genes are TRBV12-5 and TRBJ1-1; no firm D call. In germline, CDR1 is LGHNT, CDR2 FRNRAP. The CDR3 consists of 13 residues. V was clipped by 6 bases and J by 1 base, with 9 bases between them. CDR3 protein: CASGLQRNTEAFF. CDR3 DNA sequence: TGTGCTAGTGGACTCCAGAGGAACACTGAAGCTTTCTTT.

The chain couples TRBV29-1 to TRBJ2-1, with D possibly being TRBD2 (6 bases). V lost 7 bases and J 4 bases, leaving 20 bases between the germline ends. Germline CDR1 and CDR2: SQVTM and ANQGSEA. The CDR3 runs 15 residues. The chain's CDR3 is CSEEWWGDGYNEQFF. As DNA, the CDR3 is TGCAGCGAGGAATGGTGGGGGGACGGATACAATGAGCAGTTCTTC.

The chain employs TRBV5-1 and TRBJ1-4; D call uncertain. Germline CDR1 SGHRS, CDR2 YFSETQ. The CDR3 has 16 amino acids. Deletions cut 4 bases from V and 5 bases from J, with 18 bases between. The DNA for the CDR3 is TGCGCCAGCAGCCTTTTTTCGTCGACGGGGAATGAAAAACTGTTTTTT. As protein: CASSLFSSTGNEKLFF.

This clone came up once. The chain has TRBV5-1 and TRBJ2-3, with 8 bases aligning to TRBD2. The germline V gene has CDR1 SGHRS and CDR2 YFSETQ. The CDR3 is 16 amino acids. J lost 6 bases, V lost 3 bases, and 12 bases had no gene match. The CDR3 DNA follows: TGCGCCAGCAGCTCCATTAGCGGGGCCGGGGTGGATACGCAGTATTTT. Amino acids: CASSSISGAGVDTQYF.

V usage is TRBV9 and J usage is TRBJ2-1; possibly TRBD2 for D (5 bases). The CDR3 loop spans 15 amino acids. Germline V gives CDR1 SGDLS, CDR2 YYNGEE. Trimming removed 0 bases at V and 10 bases at J, with 17 bases between. In nucleotides, the CDR3 is TGTGCCAGCAGCGTAGGTTCCTACGGGATGGGGGAGCAGTTCTTC. Its protein product is CASSVGSYGMGEQFF.

This clone has only one observation. The V call is TRBV28, the J call TRBJ1-1; the D is unclear. The CDR3 is made up of 11 amino acids. V was trimmed by 4 bases and J by 8 bases, leaving 8 bases between them. Germline loops: CDR1 MDHEN, CDR2 SYDVKM. The CDR3 sequence is CASSYTREAFF. CDR3 coding DNA: TGTGCCAGCAGTTACACTCGGGAAGCTTTCTTT.

This clone was found once. The rearrangement uses TRBV5-5 and TRBJ2-2; TRBD2 matches 12 bases. The CDR3 consists of 16 residues. V lost 2 bases to trimming and J lost 2 bases; unmatched junction nucleotides: 1. Germline CDR1 is SGHKS and CDR2 is YYEKEE (reference sequence). The CDR3 region is CASSLGLAGNTGELFF. Here the CDR3 DNA reads TGTGCCAGCAGCTTAGGACTAGCGGGAAACACCGGGGAGCTGTTTTTT.

V usage is TRBV5-1 and J usage is TRBJ1-2; D is possibly TRBD1 (5 bases). V was pared by 0 bases and J by 4 bases, with 7 bases between. Germline-derived CDR1 and CDR2 are SGHRS and YFSETQ. CDR3 length: 13 amino acids. In nucleotides, the CDR3 is TGCGCCAGCAGCTTGGCCCAGGGCTATGGCTACACCTTC. Encoded protein: CASSLAQGYGYTF.